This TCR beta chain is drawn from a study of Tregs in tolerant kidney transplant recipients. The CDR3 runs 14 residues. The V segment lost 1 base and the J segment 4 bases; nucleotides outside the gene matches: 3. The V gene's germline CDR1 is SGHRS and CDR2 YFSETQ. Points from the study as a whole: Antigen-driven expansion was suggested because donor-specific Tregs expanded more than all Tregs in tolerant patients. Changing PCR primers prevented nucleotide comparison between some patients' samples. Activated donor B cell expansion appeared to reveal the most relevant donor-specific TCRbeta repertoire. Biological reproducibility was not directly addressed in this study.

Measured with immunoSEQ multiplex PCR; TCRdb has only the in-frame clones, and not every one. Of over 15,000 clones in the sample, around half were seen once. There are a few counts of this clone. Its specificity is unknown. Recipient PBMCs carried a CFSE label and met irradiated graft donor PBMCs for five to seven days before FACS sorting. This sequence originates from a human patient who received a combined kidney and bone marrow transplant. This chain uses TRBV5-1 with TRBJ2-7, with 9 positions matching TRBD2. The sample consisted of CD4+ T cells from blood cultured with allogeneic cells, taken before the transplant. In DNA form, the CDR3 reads TGCGCCAGCAGCTTGTTTAGCGGGGGTTACGAGCAGTACTTC. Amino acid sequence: CASSLFSGGYEQYF.